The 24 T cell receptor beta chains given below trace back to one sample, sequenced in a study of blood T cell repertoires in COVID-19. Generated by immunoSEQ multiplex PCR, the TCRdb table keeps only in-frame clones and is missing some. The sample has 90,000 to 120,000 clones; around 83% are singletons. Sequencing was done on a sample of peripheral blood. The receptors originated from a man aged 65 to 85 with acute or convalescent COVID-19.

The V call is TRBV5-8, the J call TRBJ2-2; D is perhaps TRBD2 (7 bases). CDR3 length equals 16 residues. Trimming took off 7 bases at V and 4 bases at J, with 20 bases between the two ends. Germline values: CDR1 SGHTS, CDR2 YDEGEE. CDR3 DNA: TGTGCCAGCGCGGTTAGAGGGGGGGCCAGCACCGGGGAGCTGTTTTTT. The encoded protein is CASAVRGGASTGELFF.

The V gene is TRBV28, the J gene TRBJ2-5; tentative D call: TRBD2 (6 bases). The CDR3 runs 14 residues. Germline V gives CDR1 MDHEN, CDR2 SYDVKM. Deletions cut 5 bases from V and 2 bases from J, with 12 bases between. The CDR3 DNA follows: TGTGCCAGCAGTCAGCGGGCGATACAAGAGACCCAGTACTTC. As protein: CASSQRAIQETQYF.

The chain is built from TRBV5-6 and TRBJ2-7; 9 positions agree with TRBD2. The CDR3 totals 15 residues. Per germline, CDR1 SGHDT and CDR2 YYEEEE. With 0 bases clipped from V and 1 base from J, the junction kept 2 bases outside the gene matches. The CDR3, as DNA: TGTGCCAGCAGCTTGGGACTAGCGGCATCCTACGAGCAGTACTTC. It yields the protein CASSLGLAASYEQYF.

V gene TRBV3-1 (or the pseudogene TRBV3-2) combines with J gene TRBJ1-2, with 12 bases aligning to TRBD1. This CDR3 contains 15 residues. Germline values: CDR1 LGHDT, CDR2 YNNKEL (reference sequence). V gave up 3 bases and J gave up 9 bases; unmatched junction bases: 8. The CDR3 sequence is CASSHRGGQGASYTF. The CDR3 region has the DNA TGTGCCAGCAGCCACAGGGGGGGACAGGGGGCAAGCTACACCTTC.

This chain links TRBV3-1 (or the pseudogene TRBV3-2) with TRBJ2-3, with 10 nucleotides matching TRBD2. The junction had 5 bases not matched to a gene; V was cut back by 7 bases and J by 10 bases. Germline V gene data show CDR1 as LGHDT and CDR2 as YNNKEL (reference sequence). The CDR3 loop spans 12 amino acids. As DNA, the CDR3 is TGTGCCAGCACCGGGACTAGCGAGTCGCAGTATTTT. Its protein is CASTGTSESQYF.

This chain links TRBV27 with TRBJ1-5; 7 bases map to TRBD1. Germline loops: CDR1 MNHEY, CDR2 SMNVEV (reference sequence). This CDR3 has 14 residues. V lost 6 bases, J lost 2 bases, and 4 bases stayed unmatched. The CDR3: CASRGDRGNQPQHF. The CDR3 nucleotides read TGTGCCAGCAGAGGGGACAGAGGCAATCAGCCCCAGCATTTT.

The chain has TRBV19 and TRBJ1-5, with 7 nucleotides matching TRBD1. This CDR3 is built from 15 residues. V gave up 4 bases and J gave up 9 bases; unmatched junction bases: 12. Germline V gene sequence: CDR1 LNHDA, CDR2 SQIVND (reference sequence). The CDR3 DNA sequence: TGTGCCAGTAGTAACCAGGGACAGAGGGCTCGGCCCCAGCATTTT. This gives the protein CASSNQGQRARPQHF.

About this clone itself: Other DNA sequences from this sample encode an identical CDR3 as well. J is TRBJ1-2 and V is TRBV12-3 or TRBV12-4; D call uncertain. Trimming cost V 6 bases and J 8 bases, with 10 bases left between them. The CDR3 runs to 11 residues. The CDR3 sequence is CASSRTGGYTF. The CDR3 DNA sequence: TGTGCCAGCAGCCGGACGGGAGGCTACACCTTC.

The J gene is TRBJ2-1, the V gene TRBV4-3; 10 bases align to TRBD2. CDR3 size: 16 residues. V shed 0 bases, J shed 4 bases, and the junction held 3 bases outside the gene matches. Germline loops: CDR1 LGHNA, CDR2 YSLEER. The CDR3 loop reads CASSQDLAGEYNEQFF. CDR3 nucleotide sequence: TGCGCCAGCAGCCAAGATCTAGCGGGGGAGTACAATGAGCAGTTCTTC.

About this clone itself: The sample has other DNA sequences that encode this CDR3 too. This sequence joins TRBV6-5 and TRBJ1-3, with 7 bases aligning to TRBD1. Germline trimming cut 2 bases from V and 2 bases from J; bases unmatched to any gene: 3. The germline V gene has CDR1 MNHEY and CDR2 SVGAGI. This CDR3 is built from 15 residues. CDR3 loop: CASSYSQGAGNTIYF. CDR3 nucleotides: TGTGCCAGCAGTTACAGCCAGGGGGCTGGAAACACCATATATTTT.

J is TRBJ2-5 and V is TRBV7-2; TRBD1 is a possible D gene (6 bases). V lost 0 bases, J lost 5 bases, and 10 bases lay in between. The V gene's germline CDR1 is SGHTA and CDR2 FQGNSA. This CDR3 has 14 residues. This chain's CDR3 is CASSLAGARETQYF. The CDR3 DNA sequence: TGTGCCAGCAGCTTAGCGGGGGCCCGGGAGACCCAGTACTTC.

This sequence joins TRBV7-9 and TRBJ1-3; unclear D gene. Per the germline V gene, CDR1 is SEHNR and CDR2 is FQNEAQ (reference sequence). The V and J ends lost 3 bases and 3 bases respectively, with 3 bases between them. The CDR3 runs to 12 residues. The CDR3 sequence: CASSFGGNTIYF. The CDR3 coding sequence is TGTGCCAGCAGCTTCGGTGGAAACACCATATATTTT.

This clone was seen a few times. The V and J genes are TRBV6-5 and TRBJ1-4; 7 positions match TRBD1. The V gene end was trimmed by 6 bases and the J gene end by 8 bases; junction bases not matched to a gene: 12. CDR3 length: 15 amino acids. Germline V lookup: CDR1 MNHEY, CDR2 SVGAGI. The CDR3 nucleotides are TGTGCCAGCAGCCCCTCCCAGGGGGTTGGAGAAAAACTGTTTTTT. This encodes CASSPSQGVGEKLFF.

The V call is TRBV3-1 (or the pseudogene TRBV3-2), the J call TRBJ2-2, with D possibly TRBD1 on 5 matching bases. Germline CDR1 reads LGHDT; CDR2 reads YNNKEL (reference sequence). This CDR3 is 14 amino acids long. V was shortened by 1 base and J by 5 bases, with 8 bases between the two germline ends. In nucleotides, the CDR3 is TGTGCCAGCAGCCAAGGGGCAGGGACCGGGGAGCTGTTTTTT. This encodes CASSQGAGTGELFF.

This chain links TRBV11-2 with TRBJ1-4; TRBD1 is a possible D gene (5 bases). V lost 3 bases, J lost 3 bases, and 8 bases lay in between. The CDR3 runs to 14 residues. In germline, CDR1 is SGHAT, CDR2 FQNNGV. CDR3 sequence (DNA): TGTGCCAGCAGCTTCAGGGTGGCTAATGAAAAACTGTTTTTT. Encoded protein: CASSFRVANEKLFF.

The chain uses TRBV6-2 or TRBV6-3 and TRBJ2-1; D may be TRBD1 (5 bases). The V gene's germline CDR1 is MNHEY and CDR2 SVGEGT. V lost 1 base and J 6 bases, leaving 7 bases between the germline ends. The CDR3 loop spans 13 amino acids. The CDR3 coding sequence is TGTGCCAGCAGTTACTTTCAGGGCAATGAGCAGTTCTTC. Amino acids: CASSYFQGNEQFF.

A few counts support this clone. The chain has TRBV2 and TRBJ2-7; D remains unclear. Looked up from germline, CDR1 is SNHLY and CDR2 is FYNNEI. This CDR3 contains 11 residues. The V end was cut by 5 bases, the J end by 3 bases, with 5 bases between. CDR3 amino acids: CASSYNYEQYF. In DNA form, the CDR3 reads TGTGCCAGCAGTTACAACTACGAGCAGTACTTC. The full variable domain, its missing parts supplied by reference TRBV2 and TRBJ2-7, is EPEVTQTPSHQVTQMGQEVILRCVPISNHLYFYWYRQILGQKVEFLVSFYNNEISEKSEIFDDQFSVERPDGSNFTLKIRSTKLEDSAMYFCASSYNYEQYFGPGTRLTVT.

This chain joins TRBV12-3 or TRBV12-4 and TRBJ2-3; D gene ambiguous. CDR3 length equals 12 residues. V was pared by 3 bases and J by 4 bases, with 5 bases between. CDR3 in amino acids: CASSFGPDTQYF. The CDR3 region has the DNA TGTGCCAGCAGTTTTGGGCCAGATACGCAGTATTTT.

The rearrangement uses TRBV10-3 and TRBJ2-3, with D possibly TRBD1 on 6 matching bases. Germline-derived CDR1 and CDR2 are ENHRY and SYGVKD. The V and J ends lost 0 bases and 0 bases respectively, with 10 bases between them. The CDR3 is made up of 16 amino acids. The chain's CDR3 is CAISESTQGSTDTQYF. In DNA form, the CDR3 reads TGTGCCATCAGTGAGTCGACTCAGGGGAGCACAGATACGCAGTATTTT.

The CDR3 sequence is CSVTRTSGGIGELFF. CDR3 in DNA: TGCAGCGTGACACGGACTAGCGGGGGGATCGGGGAGCTGTTTTTT. The V and J genes are TRBV29-1 and TRBJ2-2; TRBD2 matches 14 bases. After removal of 6 bases from V and 7 bases from J, the junction contained 7 bases not matched to a gene. Germline V lookup: CDR1 SQVTM, CDR2 ANQGSEA. The CDR3 totals 15 residues.

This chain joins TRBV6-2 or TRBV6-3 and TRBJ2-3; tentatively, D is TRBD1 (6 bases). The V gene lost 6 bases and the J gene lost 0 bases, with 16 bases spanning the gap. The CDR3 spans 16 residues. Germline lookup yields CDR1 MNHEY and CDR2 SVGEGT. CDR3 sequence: CASSLGTPTSTDTQYF. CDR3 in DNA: TGTGCCAGCAGCCTTGGGACACCTACTAGCACAGATACGCAGTATTTT.

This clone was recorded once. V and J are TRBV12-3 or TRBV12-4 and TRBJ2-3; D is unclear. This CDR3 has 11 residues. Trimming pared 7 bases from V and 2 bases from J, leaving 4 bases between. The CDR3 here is CASTYTDTQYF. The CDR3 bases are TGTGCCAGCACCTACACAGATACGCAGTATTTT.

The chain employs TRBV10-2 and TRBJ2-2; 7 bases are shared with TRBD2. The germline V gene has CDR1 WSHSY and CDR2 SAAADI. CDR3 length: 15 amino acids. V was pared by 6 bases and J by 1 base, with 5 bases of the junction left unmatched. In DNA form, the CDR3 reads TGCGCCAGCAGGGAGCGGGGAGGGAACACCGGGGAGCTGTTTTTT. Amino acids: CASRERGGNTGELFF.

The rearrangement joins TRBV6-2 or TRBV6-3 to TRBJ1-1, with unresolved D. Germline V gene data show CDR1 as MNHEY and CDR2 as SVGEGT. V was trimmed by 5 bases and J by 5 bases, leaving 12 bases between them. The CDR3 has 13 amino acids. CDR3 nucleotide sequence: TGTGCCAGCAGTGGAGGAGTCGGGACTGAAGCTTTCTTT. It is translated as CASSGGVGTEAFF.